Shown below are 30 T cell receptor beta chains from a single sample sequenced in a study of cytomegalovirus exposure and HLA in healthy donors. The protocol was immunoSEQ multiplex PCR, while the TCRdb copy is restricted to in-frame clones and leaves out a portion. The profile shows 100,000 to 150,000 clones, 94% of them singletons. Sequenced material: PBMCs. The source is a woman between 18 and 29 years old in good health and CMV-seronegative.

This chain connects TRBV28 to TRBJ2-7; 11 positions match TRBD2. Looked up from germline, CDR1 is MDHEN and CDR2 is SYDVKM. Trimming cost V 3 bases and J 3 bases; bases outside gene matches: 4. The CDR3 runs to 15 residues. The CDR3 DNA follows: TGTGCCAGCAGTTTTACTAGCGGGAGTCTCTACGAGCAGTACTTC. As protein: CASSFTSGSLYEQYF.

CDR3 residues: CASSFGGQGSPNEQFF. DNA for the CDR3: TGTGCCAGCAGTTTTGGGGGACAGGGGAGCCCCAATGAGCAGTTCTTC. The rearrangement joins TRBV28 to TRBJ2-1, with 10 bases matching TRBD1. The CDR3 loop spans 16 amino acids. Germline V CDR1 and CDR2: MDHEN, SYDVKM. The ends lost 3 bases at V and 6 bases at J; junction bases unmatched: 8.

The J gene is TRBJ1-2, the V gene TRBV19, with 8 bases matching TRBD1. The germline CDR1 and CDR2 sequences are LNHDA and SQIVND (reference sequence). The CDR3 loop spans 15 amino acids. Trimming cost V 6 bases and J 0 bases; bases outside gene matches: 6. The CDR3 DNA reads TGTGCCAGTAGGGGACAGGTGACTTCTAACTATGGCTACACCTTC. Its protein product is CASRGQVTSNYGYTF.

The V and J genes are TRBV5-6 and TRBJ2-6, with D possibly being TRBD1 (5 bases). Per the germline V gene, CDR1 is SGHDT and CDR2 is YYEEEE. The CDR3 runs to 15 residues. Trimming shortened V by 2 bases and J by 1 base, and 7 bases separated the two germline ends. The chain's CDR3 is CASSLQASGANVLTF. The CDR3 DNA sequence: TGTGCCAGCAGCTTACAGGCGTCTGGGGCCAACGTCCTGACTTTC.

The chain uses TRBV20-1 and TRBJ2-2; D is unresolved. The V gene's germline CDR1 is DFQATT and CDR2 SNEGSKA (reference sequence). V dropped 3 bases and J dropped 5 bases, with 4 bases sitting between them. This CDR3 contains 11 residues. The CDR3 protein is CSASRTGELFF. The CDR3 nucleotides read TGCAGTGCTAGCCGGACCGGGGAGCTGTTTTTT.

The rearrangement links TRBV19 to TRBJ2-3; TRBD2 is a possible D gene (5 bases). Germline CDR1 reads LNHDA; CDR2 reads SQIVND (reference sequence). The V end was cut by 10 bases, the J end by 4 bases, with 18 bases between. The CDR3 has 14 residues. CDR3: CATLSSTVADTQYF. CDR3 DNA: TGTGCCACCTTGTCTAGCACCGTGGCAGATACGCAGTATTTT.

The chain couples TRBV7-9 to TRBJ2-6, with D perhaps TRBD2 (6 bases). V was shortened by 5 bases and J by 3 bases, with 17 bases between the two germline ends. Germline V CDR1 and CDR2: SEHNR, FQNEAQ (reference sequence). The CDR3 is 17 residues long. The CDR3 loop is CASSPPQRAGGANVLTF. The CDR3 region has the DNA TGTGCCAGCAGCCCCCCCCAGCGGGCAGGTGGGGCCAACGTCCTGACTTTC.

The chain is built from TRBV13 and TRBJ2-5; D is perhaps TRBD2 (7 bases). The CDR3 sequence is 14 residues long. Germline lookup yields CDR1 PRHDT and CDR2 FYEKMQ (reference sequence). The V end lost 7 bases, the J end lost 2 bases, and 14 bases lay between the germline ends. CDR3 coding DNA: TGTGCCAGCACCCGAGGGGGGGAACAAGAGACCCAGTACTTC. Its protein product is CASTRGGEQETQYF.

The CDR3: CASTNVGQGDSGANVLTF. In nucleotides, the CDR3 is TGTGCCAGCACCAACGTCGGACAGGGGGACTCTGGGGCCAACGTCCTGACTTTC. The chain combines TRBV11-2 with TRBJ2-6, with 10 positions matching TRBD1. The germline gives CDR1 SGHAT, CDR2 FQNNGV. The junction had 9 bases not matched to a gene; V was cut back by 7 bases and J by 0 bases. This CDR3 comprises 18 residues.

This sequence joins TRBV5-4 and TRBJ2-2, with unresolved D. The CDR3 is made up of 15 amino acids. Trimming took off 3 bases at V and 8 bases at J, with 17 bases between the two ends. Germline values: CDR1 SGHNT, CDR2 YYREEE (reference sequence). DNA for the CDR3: TGTGCCAGCAGCTCGACCTGGGCCCTCCCTGGGGAGCTGTTTTTT. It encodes CASSSTWALPGELFF. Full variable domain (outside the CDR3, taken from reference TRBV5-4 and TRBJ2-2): ETGVTQSPTHLIKTRGQQVTLRCSSQSGHNTVSWYQQALGQGPQFIFQYYREEENGRGNFPPRFSGLQFPNYSSELNVNALELDDSALYLCASSSTWALPGELFFGEGSRLTVL.

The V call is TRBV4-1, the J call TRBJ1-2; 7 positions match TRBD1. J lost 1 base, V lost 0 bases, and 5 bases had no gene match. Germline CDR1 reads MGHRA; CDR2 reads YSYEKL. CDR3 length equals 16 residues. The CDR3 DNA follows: TGCGCCAGCAGCCAAGAAGGGACAGCACTTAACTATGGCTACACCTTC. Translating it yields CASSQEGTALNYGYTF.

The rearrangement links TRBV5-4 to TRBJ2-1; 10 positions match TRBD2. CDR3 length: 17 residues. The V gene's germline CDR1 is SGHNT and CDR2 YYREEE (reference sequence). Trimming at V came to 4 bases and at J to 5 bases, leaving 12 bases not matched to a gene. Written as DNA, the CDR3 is TGTGCCAGCAGCCGTCCCGGGACCCTAGCGGGGGACAATGAGCAGTTCTTC. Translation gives CASSRPGTLAGDNEQFF.

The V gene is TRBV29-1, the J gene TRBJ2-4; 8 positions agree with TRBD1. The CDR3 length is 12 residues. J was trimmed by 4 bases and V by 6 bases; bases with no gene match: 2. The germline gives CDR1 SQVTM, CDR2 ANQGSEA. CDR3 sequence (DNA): TGCAGCGTCAGGACAGGGAAAAACATTCAGTACTTC. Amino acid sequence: CSVRTGKNIQYF.

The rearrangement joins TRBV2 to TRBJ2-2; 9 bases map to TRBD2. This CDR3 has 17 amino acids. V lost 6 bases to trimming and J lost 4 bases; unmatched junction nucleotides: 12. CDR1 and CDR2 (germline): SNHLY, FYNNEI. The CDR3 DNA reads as TGTGCCAGCAGCCGAAAGTCAGCGGGAGGAAGCACCGGGGAGCTGTTTTTT. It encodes CASSRKSAGGSTGELFF.

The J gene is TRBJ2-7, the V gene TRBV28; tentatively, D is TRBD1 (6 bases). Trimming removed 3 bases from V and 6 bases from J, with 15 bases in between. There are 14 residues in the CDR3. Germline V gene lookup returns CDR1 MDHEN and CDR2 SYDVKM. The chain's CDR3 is CASSFPGAPTEQYF. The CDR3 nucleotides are TGTGCCAGCAGTTTCCCAGGGGCACCCACCGAGCAGTACTTC.

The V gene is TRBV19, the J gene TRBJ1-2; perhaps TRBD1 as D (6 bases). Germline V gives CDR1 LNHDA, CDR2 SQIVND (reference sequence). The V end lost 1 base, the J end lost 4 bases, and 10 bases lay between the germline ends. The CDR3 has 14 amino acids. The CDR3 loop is CASSIVATGYGYTF. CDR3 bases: TGTGCCAGTAGTATAGTAGCGACAGGCTATGGCTACACCTTC. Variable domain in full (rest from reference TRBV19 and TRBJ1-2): DGGITQSPKYLFRKEGQNVTLSCEQNLNHDAMYWYRQDPGQGLRLIYYSQIVNDFQKGDIAEGYSVSREKKESFPLTVTSAQKNPTAFYLCASSIVATGYGYTFGSGTRLTVV.

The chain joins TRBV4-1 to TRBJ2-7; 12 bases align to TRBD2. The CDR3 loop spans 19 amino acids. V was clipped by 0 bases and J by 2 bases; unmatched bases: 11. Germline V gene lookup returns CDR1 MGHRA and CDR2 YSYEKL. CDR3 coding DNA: TGCGCCAGCAGCCAAGATAGGAATCTAGCGGGAGGGACTACCTACGAGCAGTACTTC. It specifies CASSQDRNLAGGTTYEQYF.

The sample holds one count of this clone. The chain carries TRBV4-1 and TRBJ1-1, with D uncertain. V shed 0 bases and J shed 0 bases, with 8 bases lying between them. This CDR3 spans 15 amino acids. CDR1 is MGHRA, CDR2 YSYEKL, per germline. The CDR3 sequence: CASSQDPGLNTEAFF. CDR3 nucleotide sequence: TGCGCCAGCAGCCAAGATCCGGGTTTGAACACTGAAGCTTTCTTT.

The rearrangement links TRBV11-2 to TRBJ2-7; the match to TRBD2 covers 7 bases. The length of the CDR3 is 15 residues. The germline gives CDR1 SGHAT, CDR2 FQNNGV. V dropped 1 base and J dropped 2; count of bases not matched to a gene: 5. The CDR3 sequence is CASSLALALTYEQYF. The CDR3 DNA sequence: TGTGCCAGCAGCTTAGCACTAGCGCTAACCTACGAGCAGTACTTC.

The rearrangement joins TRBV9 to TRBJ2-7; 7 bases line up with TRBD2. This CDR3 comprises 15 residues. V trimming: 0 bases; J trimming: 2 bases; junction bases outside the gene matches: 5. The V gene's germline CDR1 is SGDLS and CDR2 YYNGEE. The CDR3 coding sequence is TGTGCCAGCAGCGTAGCCCTAGCGGAACCCTACGAGCAGTACTTC. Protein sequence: CASSVALAEPYEQYF.

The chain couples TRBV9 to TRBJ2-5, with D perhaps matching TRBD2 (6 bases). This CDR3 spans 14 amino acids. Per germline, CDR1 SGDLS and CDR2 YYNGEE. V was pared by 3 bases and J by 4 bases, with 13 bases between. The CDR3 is CASSEGLLGETQYF. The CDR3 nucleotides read TGTGCCAGCAGCGAGGGACTCCTTGGAGAGACCCAGTACTTC.

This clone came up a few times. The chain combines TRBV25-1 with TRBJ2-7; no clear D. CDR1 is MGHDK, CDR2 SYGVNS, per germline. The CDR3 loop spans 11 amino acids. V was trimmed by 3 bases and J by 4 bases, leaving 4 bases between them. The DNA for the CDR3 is TGTGCCAGCAGTGATCGGTACGAGCAGTACTTC. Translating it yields CASSDRYEQYF.

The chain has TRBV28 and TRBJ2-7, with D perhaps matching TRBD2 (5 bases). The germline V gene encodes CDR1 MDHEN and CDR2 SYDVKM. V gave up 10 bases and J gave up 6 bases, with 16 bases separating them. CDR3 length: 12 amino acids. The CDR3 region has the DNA TGTGCCACCACGTCCGGGATATTCGAGCAGTACTTC. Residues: CATTSGIFEQYF.

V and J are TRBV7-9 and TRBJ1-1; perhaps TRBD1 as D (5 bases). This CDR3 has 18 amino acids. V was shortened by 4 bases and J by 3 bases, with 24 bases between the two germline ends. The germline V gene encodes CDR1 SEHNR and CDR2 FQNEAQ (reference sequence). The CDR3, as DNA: TGTGCCAGCAGCTCGCCGCCAAACAGGCGGAGGAGGGACACTGAAGCTTTCTTT. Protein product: CASSSPPNRRRRDTEAFF.

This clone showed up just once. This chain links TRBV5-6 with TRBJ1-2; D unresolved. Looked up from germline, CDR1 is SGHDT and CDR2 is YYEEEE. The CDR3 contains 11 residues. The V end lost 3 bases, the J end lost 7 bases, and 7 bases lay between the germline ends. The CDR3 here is CASSSTSGYTF. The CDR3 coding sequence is TGTGCCAGCAGCTCCACTAGTGGCTACACCTTC.

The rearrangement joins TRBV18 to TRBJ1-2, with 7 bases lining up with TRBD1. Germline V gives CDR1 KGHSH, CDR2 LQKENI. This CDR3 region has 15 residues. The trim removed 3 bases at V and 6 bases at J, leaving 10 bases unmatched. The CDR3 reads CASSPLDRAKDGYTF. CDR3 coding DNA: TGTGCCAGCTCACCTCTCGACAGGGCGAAGGATGGCTACACCTTC.

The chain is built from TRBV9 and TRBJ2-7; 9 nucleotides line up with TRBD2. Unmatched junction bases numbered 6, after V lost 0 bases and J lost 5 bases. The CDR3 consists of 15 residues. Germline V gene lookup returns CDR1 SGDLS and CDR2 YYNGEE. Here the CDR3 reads CASSVEGGRADEQYF. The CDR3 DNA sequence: TGTGCCAGCAGCGTAGAGGGCGGGAGGGCCGACGAGCAGTACTTC.

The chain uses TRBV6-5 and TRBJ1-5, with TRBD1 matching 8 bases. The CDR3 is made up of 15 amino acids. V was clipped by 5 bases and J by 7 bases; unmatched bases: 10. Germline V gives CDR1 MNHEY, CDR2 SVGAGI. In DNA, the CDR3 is TGTGCCAGCAGTACCTCTCGACAGGGGTCGCAGCCCCAGCATTTT. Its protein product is CASSTSRQGSQPQHF.

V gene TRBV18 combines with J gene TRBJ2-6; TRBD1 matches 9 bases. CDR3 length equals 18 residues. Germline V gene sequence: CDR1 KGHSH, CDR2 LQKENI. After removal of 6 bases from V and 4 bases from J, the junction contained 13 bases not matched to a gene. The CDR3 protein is CASSPKTGTGTGANVLTF. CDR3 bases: TGTGCCAGCTCGCCAAAAACCGGGACAGGGACCGGGGCCAACGTCCTGACTTTC.

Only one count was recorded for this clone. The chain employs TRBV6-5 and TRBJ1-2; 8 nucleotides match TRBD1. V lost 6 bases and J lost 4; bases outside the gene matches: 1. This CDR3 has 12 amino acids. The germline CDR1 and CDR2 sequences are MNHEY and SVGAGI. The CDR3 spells CASRTGGYGYTF. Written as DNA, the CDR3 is TGTGCCAGCAGAACAGGGGGCTATGGCTACACCTTC.